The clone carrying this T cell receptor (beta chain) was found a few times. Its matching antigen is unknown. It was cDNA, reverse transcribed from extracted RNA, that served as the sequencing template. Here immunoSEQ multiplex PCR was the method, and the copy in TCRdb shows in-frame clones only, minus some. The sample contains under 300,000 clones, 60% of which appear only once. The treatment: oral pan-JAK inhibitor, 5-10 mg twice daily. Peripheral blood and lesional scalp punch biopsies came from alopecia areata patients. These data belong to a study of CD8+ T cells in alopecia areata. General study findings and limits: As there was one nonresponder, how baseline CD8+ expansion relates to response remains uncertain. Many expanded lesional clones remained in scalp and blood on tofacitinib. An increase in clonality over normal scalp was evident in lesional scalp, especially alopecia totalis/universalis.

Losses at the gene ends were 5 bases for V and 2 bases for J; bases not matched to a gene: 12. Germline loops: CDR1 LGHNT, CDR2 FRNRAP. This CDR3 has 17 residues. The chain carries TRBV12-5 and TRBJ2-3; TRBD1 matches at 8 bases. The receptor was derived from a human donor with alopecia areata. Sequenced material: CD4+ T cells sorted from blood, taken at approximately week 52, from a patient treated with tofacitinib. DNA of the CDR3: TGTGCTAGTGGTCCCCCCCAGGGACAGGCGCTCACAGATACGCAGTATTTT. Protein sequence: CASGPPQGQALTDTQYF. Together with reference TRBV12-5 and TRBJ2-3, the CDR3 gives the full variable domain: DARVTQTPRHKVTEMGQEVTMRCQPILGHNTVFWYRQTMMQGLELLAYFRNRAPLDDSGMPKDRFSAEMPDATLATLKIQPSEPRDSAVYFCASGPPQGQALTDTQYFGPGTRLTVL.